Described below is a single TCR beta chain sequence and its context. Some clones are missing from TCRdb's copy, which holds only in-frame ones; the method was immunoSEQ multiplex PCR. The data contain roughly 68,000 clones, about four fifths of them singletons. The sample belongs to a study of Tregs in tolerant kidney transplant recipients. There are 15 residues in the CDR3. Germline V gene data show CDR1 as LNHDA and CDR2 as SQIVND (reference sequence). Deletions cut 5 bases from V and 6 bases from J, with 19 bases between. The chain links TRBV19 to TRBJ1-1, with D perhaps TRBD1 (6 bases). The receptor comes from a human donor in good health. Sequenced: CD4+ T cells from blood. The CDR3 DNA follows: TGTGCCAGTAGTCTCGGACAGTTTGCGTTCGCTGAAGCTTTCTTT. Its protein product is CASSLGQFAFAEAFF.